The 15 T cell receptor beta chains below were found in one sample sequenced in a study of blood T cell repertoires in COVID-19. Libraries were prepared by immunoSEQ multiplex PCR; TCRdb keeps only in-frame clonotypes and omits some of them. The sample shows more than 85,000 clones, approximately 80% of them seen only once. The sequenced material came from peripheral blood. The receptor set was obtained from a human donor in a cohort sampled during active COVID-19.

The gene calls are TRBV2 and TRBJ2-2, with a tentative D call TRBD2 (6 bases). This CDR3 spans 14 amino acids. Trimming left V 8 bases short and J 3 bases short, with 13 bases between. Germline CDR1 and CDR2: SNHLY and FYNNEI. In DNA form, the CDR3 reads TGTGCCAGCTGCGGGGAACAGTACACCGGGGAGCTGTTTTTT. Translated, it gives CASCGEQYTGELFF. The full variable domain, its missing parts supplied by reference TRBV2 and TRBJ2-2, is EPEVTQTPSHQVTQMGQEVILRCVPISNHLYFYWYRQILGQKVEFLVSFYNNEISEKSEIFDDQFSVERPDGSNFTLKIRSTKLEDSAMYFCASCGEQYTGELFFGEGSRLTVL.

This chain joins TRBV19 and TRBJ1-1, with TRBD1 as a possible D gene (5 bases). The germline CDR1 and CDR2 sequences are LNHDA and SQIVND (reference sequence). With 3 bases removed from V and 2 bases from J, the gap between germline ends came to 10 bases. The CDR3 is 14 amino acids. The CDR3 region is CASSIGGGNTEAFF. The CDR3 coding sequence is TGTGCCAGTAGTATCGGGGGGGGTAACACTGAAGCTTTCTTT.

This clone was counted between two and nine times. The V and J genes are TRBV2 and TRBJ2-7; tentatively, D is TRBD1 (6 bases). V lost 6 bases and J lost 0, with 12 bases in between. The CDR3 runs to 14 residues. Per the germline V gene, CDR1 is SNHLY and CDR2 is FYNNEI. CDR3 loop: CASRSRDNSYEQYF. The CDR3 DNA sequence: TGTGCCAGCAGAAGCCGGGACAACTCCTACGAGCAGTACTTC.

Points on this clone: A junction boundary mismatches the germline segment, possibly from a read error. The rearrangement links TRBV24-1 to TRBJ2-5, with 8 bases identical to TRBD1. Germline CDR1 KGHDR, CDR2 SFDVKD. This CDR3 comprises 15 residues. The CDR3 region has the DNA TGTGCCATCAGTAGTTCCAGGGGGCTGTTAGAGACCCAGTACTTC. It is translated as CAISSSRGLLETQYF.

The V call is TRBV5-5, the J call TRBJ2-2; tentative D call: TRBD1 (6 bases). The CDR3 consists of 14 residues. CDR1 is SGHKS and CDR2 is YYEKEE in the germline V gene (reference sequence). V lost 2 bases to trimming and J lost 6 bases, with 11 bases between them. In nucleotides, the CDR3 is TGTGCCAGCAGCTTACAGGGTAGTCCCGGGGAGCTGTTTTTT. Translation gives CASSLQGSPGELFF.

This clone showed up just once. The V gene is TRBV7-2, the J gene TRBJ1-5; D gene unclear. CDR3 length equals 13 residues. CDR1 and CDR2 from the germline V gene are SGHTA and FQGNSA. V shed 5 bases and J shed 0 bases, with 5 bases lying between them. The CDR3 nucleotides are TGTGCCAGCAGCCCTTATAGCAATCAGCCCCAGCATTTT. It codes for CASSPYSNQPQHF.

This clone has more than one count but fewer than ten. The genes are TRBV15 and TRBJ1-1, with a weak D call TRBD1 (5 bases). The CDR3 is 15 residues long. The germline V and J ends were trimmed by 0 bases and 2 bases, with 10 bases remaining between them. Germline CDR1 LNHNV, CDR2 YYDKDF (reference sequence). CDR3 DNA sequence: TGTGCCACCAGCAGAGATTCCCAGGGAAACACTGAAGCTTTCTTT. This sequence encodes CATSRDSQGNTEAFF.

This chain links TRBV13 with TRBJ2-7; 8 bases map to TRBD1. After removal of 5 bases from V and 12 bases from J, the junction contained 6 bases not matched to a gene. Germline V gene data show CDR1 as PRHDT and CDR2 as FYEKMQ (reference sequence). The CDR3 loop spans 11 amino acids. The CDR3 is CASSRQGPPYF. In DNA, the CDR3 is TGTGCCAGCAGCCGACAGGGGCCCCCGTACTTC. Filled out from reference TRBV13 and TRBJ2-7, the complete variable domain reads AAGVIQSPRHLIKEKRETATLKCYPIPRHDTVYWYQQGPGQDPQFLISFYEKMQSDKGSIPDRFSAQQFSDYHSELNMSSLELGDSALYFCASSRQGPPYFGPGTRLTVT.

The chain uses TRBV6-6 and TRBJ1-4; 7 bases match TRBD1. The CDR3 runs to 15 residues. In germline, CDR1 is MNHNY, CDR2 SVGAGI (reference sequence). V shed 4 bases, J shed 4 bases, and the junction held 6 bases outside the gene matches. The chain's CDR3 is CASSLGQASNEKLFF. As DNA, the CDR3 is TGTGCCAGCAGTTTAGGACAGGCCAGTAATGAAAAACTGTTTTTT.

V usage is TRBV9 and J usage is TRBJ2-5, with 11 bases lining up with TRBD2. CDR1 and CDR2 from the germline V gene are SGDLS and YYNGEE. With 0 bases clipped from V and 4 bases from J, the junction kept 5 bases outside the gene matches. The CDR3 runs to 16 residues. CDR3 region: CASSVAASGGLETQYF. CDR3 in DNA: TGTGCCAGCAGCGTAGCGGCTAGCGGGGGGTTAGAGACCCAGTACTTC.

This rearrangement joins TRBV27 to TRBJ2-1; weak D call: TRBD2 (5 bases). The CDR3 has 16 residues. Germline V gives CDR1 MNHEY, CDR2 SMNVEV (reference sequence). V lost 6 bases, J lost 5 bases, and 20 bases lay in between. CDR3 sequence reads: CASSIGVGLANNEQFF. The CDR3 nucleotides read TGTGCCAGCAGCATTGGTGTAGGGCTAGCAAACAATGAGCAGTTCTTC.

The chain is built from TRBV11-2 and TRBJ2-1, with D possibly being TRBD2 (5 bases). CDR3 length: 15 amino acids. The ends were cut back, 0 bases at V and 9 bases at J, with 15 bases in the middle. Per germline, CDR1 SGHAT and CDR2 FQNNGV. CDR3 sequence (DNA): TGTGCCAGCAGCTTAGATTGGGGAACTAGTGTTGAGCAGTTCTTC. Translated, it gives CASSLDWGTSVEQFF.

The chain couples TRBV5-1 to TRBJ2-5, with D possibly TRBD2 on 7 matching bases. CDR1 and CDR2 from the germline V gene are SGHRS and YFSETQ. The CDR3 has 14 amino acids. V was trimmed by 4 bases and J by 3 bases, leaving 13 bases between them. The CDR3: CASSLGGGEETQYF. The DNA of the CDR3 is TGCGCCAGCAGCCTTGGGGGGGGCGAAGAGACCCAGTACTTC.

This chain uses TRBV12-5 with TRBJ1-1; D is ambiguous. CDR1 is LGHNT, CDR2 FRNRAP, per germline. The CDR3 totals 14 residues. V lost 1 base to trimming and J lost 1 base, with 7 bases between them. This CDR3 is CASGLADWNTEAFF. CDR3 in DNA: TGTGCTAGTGGTTTGGCCGACTGGAACACTGAAGCTTTCTTT.

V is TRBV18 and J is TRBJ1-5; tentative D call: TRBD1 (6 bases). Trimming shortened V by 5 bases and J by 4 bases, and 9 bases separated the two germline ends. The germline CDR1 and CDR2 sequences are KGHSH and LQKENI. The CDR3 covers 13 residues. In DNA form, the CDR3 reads TGTGCCAGCTCAATAGACAGGAATCAGCCCCAGCATTTT. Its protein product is CASSIDRNQPQHF.